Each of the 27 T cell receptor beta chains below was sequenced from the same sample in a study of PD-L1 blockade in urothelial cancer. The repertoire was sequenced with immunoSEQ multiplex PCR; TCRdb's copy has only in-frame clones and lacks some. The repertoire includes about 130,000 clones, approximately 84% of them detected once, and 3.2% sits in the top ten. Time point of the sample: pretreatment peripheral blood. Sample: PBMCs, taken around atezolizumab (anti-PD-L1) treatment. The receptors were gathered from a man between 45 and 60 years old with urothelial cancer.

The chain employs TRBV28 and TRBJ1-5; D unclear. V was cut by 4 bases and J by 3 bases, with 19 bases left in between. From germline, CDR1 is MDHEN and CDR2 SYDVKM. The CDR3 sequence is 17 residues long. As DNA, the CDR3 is TGTGCCAGCAGTTCGCCGGGTCGAGGGAGTCCCAATCAGCCCCAGCATTTT. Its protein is CASSSPGRGSPNQPQHF.

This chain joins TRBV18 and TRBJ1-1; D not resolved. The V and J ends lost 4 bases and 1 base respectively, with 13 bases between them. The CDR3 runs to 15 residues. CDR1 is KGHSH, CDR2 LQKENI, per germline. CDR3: CASSRSLGRNTEAFF. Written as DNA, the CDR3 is TGTGCCAGCTCACGGTCGTTAGGGAGGAACACTGAAGCTTTCTTT.

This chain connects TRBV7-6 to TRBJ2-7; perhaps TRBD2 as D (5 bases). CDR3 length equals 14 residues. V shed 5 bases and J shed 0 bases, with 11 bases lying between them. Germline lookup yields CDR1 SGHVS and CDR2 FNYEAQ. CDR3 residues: CASSPLGSSYEQYF. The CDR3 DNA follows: TGTGCCAGCAGCCCCTTAGGGAGCTCCTACGAGCAGTACTTC.

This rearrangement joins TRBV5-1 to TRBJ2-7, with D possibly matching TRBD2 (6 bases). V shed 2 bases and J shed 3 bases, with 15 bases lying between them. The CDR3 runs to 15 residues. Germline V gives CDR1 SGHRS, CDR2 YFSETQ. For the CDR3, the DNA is TGCGCCAGCAGCTTTCGGGCGGGACCGGTCTACGAGCAGTACTTC. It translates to CASSFRAGPVYEQYF.

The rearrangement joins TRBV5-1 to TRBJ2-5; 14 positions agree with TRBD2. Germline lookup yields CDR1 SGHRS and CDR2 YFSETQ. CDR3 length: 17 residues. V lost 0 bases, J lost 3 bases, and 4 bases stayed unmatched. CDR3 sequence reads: CASSLGLAGGEKETQYF. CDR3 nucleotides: TGCGCCAGCAGCTTGGGACTAGCGGGAGGGGAAAAAGAGACCCAGTACTTC.

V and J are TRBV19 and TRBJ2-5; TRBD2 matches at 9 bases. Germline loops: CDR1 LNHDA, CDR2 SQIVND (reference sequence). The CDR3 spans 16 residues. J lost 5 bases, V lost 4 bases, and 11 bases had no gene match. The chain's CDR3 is CASSTTFGLASETQYF. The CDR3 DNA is TGTGCCAGTAGTACGACTTTTGGACTAGCGAGCGAGACCCAGTACTTC.

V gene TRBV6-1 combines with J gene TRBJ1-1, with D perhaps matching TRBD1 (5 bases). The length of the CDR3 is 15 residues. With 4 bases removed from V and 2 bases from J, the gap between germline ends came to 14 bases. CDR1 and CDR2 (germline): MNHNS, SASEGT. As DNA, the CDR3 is TGTGCCAGCAGTGTGTTTTCGACAGTTAACACTGAAGCTTTCTTT. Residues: CASSVFSTVNTEAFF.

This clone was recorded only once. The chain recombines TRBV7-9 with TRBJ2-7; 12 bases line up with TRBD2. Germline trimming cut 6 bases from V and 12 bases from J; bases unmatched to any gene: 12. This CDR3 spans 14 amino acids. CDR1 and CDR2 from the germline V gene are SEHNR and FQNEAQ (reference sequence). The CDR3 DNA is TGTGCCAGCAGTTCGACTAGCGGGAGTCCTTGGCGGTACTTC. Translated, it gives CASSSTSGSPWRYF.

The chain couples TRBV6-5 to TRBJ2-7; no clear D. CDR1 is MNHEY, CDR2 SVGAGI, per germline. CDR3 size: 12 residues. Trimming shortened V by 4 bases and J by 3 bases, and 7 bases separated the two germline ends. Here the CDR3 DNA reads TGTGCCAGCAGTTCGGTAAGCTACGAGCAGTACTTC. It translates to CASSSVSYEQYF.

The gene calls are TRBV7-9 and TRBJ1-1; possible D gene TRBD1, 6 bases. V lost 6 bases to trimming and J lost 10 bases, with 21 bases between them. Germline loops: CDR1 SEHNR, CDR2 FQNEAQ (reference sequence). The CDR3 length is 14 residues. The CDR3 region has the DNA TGTGCCAGCAGGTACCGGGACACCCTTTCCGGAGCTTTCTTT. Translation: CASRYRDTLSGAFF.

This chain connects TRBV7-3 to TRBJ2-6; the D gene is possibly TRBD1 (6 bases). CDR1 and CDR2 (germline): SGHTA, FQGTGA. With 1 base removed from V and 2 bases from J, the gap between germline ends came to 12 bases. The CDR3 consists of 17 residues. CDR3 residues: CASSLNLRGTGANVLTF. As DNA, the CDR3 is TGTGCCAGCAGCTTAAATCTGAGGGGGACTGGGGCCAACGTCCTGACTTTC.

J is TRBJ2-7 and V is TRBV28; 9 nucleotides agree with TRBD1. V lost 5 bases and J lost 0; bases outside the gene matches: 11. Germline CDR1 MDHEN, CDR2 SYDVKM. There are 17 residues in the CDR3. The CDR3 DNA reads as TGTGCCAGCAGTACAATCCTCCGGGACAGGGCCTCCTACGAGCAGTACTTC. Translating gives CASSTILRDRASYEQYF.

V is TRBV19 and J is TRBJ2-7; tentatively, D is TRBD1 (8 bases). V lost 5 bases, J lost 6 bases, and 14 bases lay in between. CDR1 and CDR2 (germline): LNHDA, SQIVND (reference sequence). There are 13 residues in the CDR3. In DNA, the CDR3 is TGTGCCAGTAGTCGGGGAGGGACAGGCGAGCAGTACTTC. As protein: CASSRGGTGEQYF.

CDR3 DNA: TGTGCCAGAAGCCCGCTAACTAGCGGGAGTCGGTACGAGCAGTACTTC. Translating gives CARSPLTSGSRYEQYF. This rearrangement joins TRBV5-3 to TRBJ2-7; 11 positions agree with TRBD2. TRBV5-3 is an open reading frame whose function is uncertain. The junction had 10 bases not matched to a gene; V was cut back by 4 bases and J by 4 bases. CDR3 length: 16 residues.

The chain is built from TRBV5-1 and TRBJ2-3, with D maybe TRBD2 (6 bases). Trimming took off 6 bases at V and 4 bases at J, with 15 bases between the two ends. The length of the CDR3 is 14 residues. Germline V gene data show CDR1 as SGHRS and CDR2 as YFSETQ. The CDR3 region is CASTLAGRPDTQYF. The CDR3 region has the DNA TGCGCCAGCACCCTCGCAGGGAGGCCAGATACGCAGTATTTT.

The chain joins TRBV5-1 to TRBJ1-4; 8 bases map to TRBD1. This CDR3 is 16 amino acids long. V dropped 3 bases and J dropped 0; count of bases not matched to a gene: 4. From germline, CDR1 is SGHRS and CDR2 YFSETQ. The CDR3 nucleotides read TGCGCCAGCAGCTGGGGACAGGTTGCAACTAATGAAAAACTGTTTTTT. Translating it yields CASSWGQVATNEKLFF.

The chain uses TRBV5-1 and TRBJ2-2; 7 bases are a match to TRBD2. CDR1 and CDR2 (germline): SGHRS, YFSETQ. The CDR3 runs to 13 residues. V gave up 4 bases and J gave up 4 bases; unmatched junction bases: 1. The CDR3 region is CASSPSGTGELFF. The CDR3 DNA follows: TGCGCCAGCAGCCCTAGCGGCACCGGGGAGCTGTTTTTT.

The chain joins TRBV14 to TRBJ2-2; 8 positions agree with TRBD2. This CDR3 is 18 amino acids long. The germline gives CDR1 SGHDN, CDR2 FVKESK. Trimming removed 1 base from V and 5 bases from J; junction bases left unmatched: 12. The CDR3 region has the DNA TGTGCCAGCAGCCAAGGACCCCCGCTAGCGGGTAAAACCGGGGAGCTGTTTTTT. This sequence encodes CASSQGPPLAGKTGELFF.

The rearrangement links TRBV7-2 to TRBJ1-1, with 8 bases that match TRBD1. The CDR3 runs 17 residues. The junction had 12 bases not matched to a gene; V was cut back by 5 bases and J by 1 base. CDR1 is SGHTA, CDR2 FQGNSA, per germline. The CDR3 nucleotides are TGTGCCAGCAGCACCCTGACAGGGGCTATCGAGAACACTGAAGCTTTCTTT. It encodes CASSTLTGAIENTEAFF.

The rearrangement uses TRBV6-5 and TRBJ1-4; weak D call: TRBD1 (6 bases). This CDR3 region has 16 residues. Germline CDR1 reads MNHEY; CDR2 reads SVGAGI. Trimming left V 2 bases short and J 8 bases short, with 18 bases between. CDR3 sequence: CASSYQGRGNREKLFF. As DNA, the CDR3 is TGTGCCAGCAGTTACCAGGGCAGGGGAAATAGAGAAAAACTGTTTTTT.

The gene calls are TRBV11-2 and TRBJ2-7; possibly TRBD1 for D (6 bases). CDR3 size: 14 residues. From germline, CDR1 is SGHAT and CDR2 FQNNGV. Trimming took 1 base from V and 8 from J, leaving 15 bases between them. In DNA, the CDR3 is TGTGCCAGCAGCTTAGTGGGACAACTGATCAAGCAGTACTTC. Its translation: CASSLVGQLIKQYF.

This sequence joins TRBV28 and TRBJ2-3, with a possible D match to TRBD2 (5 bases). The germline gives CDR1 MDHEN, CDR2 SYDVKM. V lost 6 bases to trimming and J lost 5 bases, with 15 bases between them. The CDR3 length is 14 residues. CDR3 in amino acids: CASSTGITRDTQYF. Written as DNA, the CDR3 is TGTGCCAGCAGCACCGGGATCACAAGAGATACGCAGTATTTT.

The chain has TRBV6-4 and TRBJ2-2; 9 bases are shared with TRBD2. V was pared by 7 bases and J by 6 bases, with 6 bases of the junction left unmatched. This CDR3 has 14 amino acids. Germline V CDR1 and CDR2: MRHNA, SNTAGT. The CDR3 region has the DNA TGTGCCAGCAAACCGACTAGCGGAGCCGGGGAGCTGTTTTTT. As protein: CASKPTSGAGELFF.

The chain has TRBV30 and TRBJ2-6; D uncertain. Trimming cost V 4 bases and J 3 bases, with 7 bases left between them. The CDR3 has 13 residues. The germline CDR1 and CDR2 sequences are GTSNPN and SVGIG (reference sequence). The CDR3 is CAWNAYGANVLTF. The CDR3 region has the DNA TGTGCCTGGAATGCCTATGGGGCCAACGTCCTGACTTTC.

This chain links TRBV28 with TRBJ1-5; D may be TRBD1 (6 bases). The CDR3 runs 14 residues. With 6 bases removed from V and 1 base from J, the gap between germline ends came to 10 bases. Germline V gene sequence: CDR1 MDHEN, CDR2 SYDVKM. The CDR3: CASRQGMSNQPQHF. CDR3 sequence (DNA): TGTGCCAGCAGGCAGGGGATGAGCAATCAGCCCCAGCATTTT.

The CDR3 DNA reads TGTGCCAGTAAGGTGGCGGGAAACTCTGGGGCCAACGTCCTGACTTTC. Translating it yields CASKVAGNSGANVLTF. V and J are TRBV19 and TRBJ2-6, with D possibly matching TRBD2 (6 bases). Per the germline V gene, CDR1 is LNHDA and CDR2 is SQIVND (reference sequence). CDR3 length equals 16 residues. With 7 bases removed from V and 0 bases from J, the gap between germline ends came to 13 bases.

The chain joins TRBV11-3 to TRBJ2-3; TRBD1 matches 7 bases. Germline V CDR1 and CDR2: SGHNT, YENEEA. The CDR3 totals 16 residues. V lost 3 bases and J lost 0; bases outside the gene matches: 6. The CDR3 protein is CASSLGDRTSTDTQYF. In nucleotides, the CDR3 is TGTGCCAGCAGCTTGGGGGACAGAACAAGCACAGATACGCAGTATTTT.